The clone carrying this T cell receptor beta chain has more than one count but fewer than ten. This specimen belongs to a study of identical twins. Germline values: CDR1 MDHEN, CDR2 SYDVKM. This CDR3 has 13 residues. Between the trimmed V and J ends, which lost 7 bases and 3 bases, there was a span of 12 bases. MiXCR was run by TCRdb on the 5' RACE reads, yielding one entry per CDR3 protein. The table records about 200,000 distinct CDR3 sequences, under 12% of them present only once. The rearrangement joins TRBV28 to TRBJ1-2, with a weak D call TRBD1 (5 bases). The sequence was collected from a man in his fifties in good health. The sample consisted of memory T cells sorted from blood. CDR3 region: CASNPQGDYGYTF. Here the CDR3 DNA reads TGTGCCAGCAACCCCCAGGGCGACTATGGCTACACCTTC.